The clone carrying this T cell receptor (beta chain) was recorded only once. What it binds is unknown. The V end lost 2 bases, the J end lost 0 bases, and 7 bases lay between the germline ends. CDR3 size: 13 residues. The germline V gene encodes CDR1 SQVTM and CDR2 ANQGSEA. The record originates from a study of blood T cells in healthy people across ages. Regarding the study as a whole: Naive T cell percentage by flow cytometry tracked strongly with beta diversity.

The individuals who served as donors were healthy Caucasians living in Russia, aged roughly 6 to 100. They isolated at least 7 million PBMCs from each sample. Next came a second PCR, run for about 7 to 12 cycles, which used a sample-barcoded 5' primer along with a J-beta primer mix. TCRdb fed the 5' RACE reads into MiXCR, producing one record per CDR3 protein. The sample lists about 1.4 million distinct CDR3 sequences; approximately 59% were seen once. The receptor was derived from a man aged 18 to 29 in good health. Source material: blood. The V call is TRBV29-1, the J call TRBJ1-2; D is uncertain. In nucleotides, the CDR3 is TGCAGCGTTGAAACTCCGCCTAACTATGGCTACACCTTC. This sequence encodes CSVETPPNYGYTF.